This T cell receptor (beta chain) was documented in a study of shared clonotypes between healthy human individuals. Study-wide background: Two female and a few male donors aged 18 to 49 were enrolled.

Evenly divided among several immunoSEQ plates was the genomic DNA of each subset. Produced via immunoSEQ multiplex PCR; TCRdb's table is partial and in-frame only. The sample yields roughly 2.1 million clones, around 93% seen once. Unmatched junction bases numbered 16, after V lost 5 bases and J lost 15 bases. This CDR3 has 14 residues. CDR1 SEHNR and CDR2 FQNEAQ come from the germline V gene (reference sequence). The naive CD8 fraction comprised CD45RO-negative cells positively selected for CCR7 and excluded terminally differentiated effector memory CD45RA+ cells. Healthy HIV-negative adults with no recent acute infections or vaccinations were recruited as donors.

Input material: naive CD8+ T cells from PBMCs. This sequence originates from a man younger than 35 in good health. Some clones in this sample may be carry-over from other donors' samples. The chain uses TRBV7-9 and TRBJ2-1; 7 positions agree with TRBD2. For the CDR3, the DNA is TGTGCCAGCAGCACACAACCCGCCCGACTAGCACCGTTCTTC. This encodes CASSTQPARLAPFF.